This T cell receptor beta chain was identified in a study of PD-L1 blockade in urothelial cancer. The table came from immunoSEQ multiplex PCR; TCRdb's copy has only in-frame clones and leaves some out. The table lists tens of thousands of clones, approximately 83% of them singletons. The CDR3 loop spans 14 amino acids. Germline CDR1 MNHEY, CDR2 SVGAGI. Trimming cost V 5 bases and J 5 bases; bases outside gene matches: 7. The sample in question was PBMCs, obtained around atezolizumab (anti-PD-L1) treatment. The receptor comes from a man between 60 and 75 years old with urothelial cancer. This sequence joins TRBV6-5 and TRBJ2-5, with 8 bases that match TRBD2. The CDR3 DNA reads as TGTGCCAGCAGTCCTACGGGGGGGCGCGAGACCCAGTACTTC. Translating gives CASSPTGGRETQYF.